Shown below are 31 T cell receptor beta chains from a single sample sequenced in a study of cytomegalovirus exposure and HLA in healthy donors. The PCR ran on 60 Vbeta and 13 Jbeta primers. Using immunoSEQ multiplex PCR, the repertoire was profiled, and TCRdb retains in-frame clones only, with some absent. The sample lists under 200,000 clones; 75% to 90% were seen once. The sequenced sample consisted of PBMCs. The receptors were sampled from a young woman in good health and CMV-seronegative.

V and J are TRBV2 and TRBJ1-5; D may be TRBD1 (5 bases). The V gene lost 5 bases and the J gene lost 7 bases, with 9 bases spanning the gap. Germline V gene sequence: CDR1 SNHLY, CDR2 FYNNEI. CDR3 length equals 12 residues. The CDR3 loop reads CASSLQDQPQHF. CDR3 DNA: TGTGCCAGCAGTCTACAGGACCAGCCCCAGCATTTT.

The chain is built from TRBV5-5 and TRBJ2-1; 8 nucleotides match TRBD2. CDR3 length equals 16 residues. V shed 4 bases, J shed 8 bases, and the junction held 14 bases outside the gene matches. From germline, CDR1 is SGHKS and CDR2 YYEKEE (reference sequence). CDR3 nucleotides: TGTGCCAGCAGCCTGACAAGCGGGAGTTTTAACCATGAGCAGTTCTTC. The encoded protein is CASSLTSGSFNHEQFF.

CDR3 sequence (DNA): TGTGCCAGCAGCCAAGATTTGGCAGGCCGGGGTGAAGCTTTCTTT. Residues: CASSQDLAGRGEAFF. The chain uses TRBV14 and TRBJ1-1, with unresolved D. Trimming stripped 0 bases from V and 7 bases from J, with 15 bases between. CDR3 size: 15 residues. Germline V gene sequence: CDR1 SGHDN, CDR2 FVKESK.

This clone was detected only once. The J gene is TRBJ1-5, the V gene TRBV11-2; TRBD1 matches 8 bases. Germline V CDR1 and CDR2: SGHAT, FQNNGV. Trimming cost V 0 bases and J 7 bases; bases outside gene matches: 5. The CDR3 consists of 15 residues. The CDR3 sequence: CASSLEGQGRQPQHF. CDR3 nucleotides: TGTGCCAGCAGCTTAGAAGGACAGGGACGACAGCCCCAGCATTTT.

The CDR3 DNA reads as TGTGCCAGCAGTTTCCCCTCAGCGGGGGCGCCGCCCTCCTACAATGAGCAGTTCTTC. The encoded protein is CASSFPSAGAPPSYNEQFF. The rearrangement joins TRBV28 to TRBJ2-1; 8 bases fit TRBD2. The germline V gene encodes CDR1 MDHEN and CDR2 SYDVKM. V was clipped by 3 bases and J by 0 bases; unmatched bases: 13. The CDR3 loop spans 19 amino acids.

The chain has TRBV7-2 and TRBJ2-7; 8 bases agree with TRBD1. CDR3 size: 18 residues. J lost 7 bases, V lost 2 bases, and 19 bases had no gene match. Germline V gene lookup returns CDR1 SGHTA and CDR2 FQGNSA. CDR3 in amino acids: CASSLSPGERHRGSEQYF. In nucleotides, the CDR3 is TGTGCCAGCAGCTTATCACCTGGGGAACGACACAGGGGGAGTGAGCAGTACTTC.

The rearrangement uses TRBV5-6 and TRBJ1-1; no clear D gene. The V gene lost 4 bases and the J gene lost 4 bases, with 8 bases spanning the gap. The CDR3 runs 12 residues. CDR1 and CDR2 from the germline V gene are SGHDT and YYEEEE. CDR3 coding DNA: TGTGCCAGCAGCGCCGCAGGCACTGAAGCTTTCTTT. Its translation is CASSAAGTEAFF.

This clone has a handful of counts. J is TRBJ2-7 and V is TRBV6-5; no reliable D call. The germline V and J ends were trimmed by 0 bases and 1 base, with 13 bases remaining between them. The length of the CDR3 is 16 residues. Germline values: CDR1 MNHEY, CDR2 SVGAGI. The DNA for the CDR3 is TGTGCCAGCAGTTACTCGGCAGGCCCAGCATCCTACGAGCAGTACTTC. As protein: CASSYSAGPASYEQYF.

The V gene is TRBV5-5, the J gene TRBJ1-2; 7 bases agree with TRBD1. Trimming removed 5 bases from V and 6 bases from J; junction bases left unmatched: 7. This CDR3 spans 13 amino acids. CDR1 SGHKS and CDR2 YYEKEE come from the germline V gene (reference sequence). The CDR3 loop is CASRIRDSHGYTF. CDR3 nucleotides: TGTGCCAGCAGGATCCGGGACAGCCATGGCTACACCTTC.

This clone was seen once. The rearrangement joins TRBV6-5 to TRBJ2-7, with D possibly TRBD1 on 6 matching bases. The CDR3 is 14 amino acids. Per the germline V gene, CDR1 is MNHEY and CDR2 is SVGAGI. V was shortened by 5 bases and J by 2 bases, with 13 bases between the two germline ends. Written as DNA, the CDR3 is TGTGCCAGCAGTACGCCCGGGACACCCTACGAGCAGTACTTC. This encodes CASSTPGTPYEQYF.

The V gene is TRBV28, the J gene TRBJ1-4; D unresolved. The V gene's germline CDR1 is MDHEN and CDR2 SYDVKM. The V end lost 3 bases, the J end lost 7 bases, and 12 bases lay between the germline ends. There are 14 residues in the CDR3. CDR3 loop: CASSLLGASEKLFF. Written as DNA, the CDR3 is TGTGCCAGCAGTTTGCTAGGTGCGAGTGAAAAACTGTTTTTT.

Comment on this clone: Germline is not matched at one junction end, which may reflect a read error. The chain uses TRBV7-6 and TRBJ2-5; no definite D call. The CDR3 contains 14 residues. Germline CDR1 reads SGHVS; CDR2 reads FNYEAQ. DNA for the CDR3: TGTGCCAGCAGCGTAGCCCCGTCGCAAGAGACCCAGTACTTC. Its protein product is CASSVAPSQETQYF. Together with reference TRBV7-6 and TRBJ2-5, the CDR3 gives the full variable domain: GAGVSQSPRYKVTKRGQDVALRCDPISGHVSLYWYRQALGQGPEFLTYFNYEAQQDKSGLPNDRFSAERPEGSISTLTIQRTEQRDSAMYRCASSVAPSQETQYFGPGTRLLVL.

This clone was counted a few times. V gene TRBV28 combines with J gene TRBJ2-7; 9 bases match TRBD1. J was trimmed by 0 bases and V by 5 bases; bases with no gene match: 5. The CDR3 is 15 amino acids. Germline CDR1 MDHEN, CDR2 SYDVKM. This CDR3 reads CASSGNRGRSYEQYF. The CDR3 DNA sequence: TGTGCCAGCAGTGGGAACAGGGGGCGCTCCTACGAGCAGTACTTC.

CDR3: CAIPRKPINYGYTF. CDR3 in DNA: TGTGCCATTCCGAGGAAGCCGATAAACTATGGCTACACCTTC. This chain joins TRBV28 and TRBJ1-2; D remains ambiguous. CDR1 and CDR2 (germline): MDHEN, SYDVKM. CDR3 size: 14 residues. V shed 10 bases and J shed 2 bases, with 17 bases lying between them.

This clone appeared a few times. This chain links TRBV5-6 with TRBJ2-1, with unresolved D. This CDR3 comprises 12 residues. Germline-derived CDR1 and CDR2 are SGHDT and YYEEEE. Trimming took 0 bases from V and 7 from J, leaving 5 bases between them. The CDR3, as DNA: TGTGCCAGCAGCTTGGGAGAAAATGAGCAGTTCTTC. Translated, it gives CASSLGENEQFF.

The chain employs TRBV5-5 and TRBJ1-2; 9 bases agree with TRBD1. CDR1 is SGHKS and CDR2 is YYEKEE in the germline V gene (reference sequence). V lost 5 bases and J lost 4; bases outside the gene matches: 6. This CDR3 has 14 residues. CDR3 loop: CASRPGQGAYGYTF. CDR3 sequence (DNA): TGTGCCAGCAGGCCGGGACAGGGCGCCTATGGCTACACCTTC.

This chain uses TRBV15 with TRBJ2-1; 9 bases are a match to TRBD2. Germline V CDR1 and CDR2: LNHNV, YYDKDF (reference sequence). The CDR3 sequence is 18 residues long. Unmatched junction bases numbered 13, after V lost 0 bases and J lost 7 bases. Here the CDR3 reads CATSRDFGVAGEENEQFF. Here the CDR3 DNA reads TGTGCCACCAGCAGAGATTTCGGGGTAGCGGGAGAAGAGAATGAGCAGTTCTTC.

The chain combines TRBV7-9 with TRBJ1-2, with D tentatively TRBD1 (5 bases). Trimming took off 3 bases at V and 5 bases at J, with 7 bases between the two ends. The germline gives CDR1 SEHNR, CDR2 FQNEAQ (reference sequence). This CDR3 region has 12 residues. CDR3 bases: TGTGCCAGCAGCTTCACAGGATATGGCTACACCTTC. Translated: CASSFTGYGYTF.

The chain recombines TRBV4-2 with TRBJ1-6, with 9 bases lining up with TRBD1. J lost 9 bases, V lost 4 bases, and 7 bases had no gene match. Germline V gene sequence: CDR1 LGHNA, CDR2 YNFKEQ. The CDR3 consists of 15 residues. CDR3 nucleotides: TGTGCCAGCAGCCTACGGGACAGGGAAAGTTCACCCCTCCACTTT. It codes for CASSLRDRESSPLHF.

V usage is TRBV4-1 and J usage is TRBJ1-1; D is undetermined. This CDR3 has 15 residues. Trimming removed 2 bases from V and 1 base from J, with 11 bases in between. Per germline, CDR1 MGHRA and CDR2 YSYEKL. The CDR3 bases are TGCGCCAGCAGCCAATCCGGGGTCTGGAACACTGAAGCTTTCTTT. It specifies CASSQSGVWNTEAFF.

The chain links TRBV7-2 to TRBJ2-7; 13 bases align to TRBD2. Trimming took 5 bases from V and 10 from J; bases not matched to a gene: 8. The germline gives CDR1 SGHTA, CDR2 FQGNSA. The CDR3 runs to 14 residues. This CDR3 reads CASSLRTSGSLQYF. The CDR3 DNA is TGTGCCAGCAGCCTACGGACTAGCGGGAGCTTACAGTACTTC.

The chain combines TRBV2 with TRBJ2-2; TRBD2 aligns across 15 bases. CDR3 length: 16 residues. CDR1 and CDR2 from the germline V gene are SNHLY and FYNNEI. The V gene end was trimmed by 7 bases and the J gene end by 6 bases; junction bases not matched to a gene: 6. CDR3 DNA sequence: TGTGCCAGCACCGGACTAGCGGGAGGGCCGGCCGGGGAGCTGTTTTTT. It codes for CASTGLAGGPAGELFF.

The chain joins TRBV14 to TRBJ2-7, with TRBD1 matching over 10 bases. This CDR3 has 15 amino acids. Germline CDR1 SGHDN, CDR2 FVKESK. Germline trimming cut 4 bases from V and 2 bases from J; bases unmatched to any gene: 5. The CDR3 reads CASSLWGTGAYEQYF. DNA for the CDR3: TGTGCCAGCAGCCTCTGGGGGACAGGGGCCTACGAGCAGTACTTC.

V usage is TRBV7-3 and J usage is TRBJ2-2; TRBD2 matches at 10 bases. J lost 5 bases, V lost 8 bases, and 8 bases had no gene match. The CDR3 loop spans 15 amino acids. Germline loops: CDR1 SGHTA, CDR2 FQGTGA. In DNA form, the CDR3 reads TGTGCCAGCGGACCGGGACTAGCGAGTACCGGGGAGCTGTTTTTT. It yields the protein CASGPGLASTGELFF.

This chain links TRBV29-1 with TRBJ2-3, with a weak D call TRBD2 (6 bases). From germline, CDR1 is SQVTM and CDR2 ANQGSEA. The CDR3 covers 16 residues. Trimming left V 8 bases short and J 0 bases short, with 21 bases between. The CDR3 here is CSSRGGPSSSTDTQYF. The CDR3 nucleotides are TGCAGCTCCCGGGGAGGTCCTTCCTCTAGCACAGATACGCAGTATTTT.

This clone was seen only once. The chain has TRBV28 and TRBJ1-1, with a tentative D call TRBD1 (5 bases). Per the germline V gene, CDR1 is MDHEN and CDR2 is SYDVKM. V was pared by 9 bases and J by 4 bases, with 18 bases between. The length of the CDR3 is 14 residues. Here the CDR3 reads CASVDAGGGTEAFF. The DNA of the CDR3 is TGTGCCAGTGTAGACGCGGGGGGAGGCACTGAAGCTTTCTTT.

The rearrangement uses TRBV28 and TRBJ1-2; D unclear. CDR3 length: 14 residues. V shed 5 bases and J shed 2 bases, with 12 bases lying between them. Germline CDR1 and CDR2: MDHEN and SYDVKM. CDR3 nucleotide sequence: TGTGCCAGCAGTAATTCGGTACCCAACTATGGCTACACCTTC. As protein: CASSNSVPNYGYTF.

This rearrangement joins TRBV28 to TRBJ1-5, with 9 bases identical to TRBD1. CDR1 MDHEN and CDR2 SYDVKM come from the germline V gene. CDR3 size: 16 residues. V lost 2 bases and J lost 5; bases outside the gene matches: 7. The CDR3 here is CASSLMTGGTYQPQHF. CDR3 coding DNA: TGTGCCAGCAGTTTAATGACAGGGGGAACATATCAGCCCCAGCATTTT.

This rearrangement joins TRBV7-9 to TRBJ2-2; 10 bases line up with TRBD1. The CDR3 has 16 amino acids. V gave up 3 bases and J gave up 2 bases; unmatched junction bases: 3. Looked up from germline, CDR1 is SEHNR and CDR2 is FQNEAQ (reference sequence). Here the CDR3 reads CASSFRDRGNTGELFF. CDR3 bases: TGTGCCAGCAGCTTTCGGGACAGGGGCAACACCGGGGAGCTGTTTTTT.

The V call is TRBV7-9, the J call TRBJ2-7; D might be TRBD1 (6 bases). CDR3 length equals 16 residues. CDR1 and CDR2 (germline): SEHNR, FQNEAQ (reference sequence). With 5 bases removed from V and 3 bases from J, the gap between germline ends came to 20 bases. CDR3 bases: TGTGCCAGCAGCACCTTAACGGGACATTCAGTCTACGAGCAGTACTTC. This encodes CASSTLTGHSVYEQYF.

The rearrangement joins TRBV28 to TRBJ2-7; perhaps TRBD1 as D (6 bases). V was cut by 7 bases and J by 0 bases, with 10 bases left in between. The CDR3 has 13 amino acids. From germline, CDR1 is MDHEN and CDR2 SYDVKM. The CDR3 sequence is CASKGDNSYEQYF. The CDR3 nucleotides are TGTGCCAGCAAGGGGGATAACTCCTACGAGCAGTACTTC. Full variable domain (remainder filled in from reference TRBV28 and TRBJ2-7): DVKVTQSSRYLVKRTGEKVFLECVQDMDHENMFWYRQDPGLGLRLIYFSYDVKMKEKGDIPEGYSVSREKKERFSLILESASTNQTSMYLCASKGDNSYEQYFGPGTRLTVT.